This entry is about one TCR beta chain. The antigen remains unidentified. The sample originates from a study of cytomegalovirus exposure and HLA in healthy donors. PCR amplification relied on 60 Vbeta primers (plus 13 Jbeta primers). The repertoire was sequenced with immunoSEQ multiplex PCR; TCRdb's copy has only in-frame clones and lacks some. The table lists approximately 140,000 clones, around 73% of them singletons. This CDR3 is built from 13 residues. Trimming removed 2 bases from V and 6 bases from J, with 11 bases in between. The germline gives CDR1 SQVTM, CDR2 ANQGSEA. Overall study results and limits: The records held CMV serostatus as the only immune exposure information.

The J gene is TRBJ2-1, the V gene TRBV29-1; D may be TRBD1 (5 bases). Specimen: PBMCs. The receptor's source is a female donor in good health and CMV-seronegative. The CDR3 nucleotides are TGCAGCGTTGAATCAGGGTTGTTCAATGAGCAGTTCTTC. It translates to CSVESGLFNEQFF.